A selection of T cell receptor beta chains follows, all from one sample in a study of T cell responses to AZD1222 COVID-19 vaccine. The method was immunoSEQ multiplex PCR; TCRdb's version includes in-frame clones alone and lacks a portion of them. The repertoire has some 130,000 clones, 86% of them found once; the top ten carry under 25%. The sample consisted of peripheral blood, taken on day 0 of AZD1222 vaccination. All receptors come from an adult in good health. CDR3s include the opening cysteine and the closing phenylalanine or tryptophan. Each record gives: D gene, V gene, clone size, J gene, CDR3 DNA, CDR3 protein. The D gene is left open where the match is weak. Size is stated for part of the rows, as once, few or many counts, or as a class when the clone is expanded.

.	TRBV6-5	.	TRBJ1-6	TGTGCCAGCAGGGGGACAACGACTTTTGATTCACCCCTCCACTTT	CASRGTTTFDSPLHF
.	TRBV6-5	.	TRBJ2-1	TGTGCCAGCAGTTACTATCAGCCGGGGTTCGATGAGCAGTTCTTC	CASSYYQPGFDEQFF
.	TRBV18	.	TRBJ2-6	TGTGCCAGCTCACCATGGGCGGCTGGGGCCAACGTCCTGACTTTC	CASSPWAAGANVLTF
.	TRBV12-3/TRBV12-4	.	TRBJ2-7	TGTGCCAGCAGTTTGCGGCAGGTCGAGCAGTACTTC	CASSLRQVEQYF
.	TRBV5-1	.	TRBJ1-2	TGCGCCAGCAGCTTGGACGCCCAAACTAACTATGGCTACACCTTC	CASSLDAQTNYGYTF
TRBD1	TRBV24-1	.	TRBJ1-5	TGTGCCACCTCGGAGGAGGGGGCGAATCAGCCCCAGCATTTT	CATSEEGANQPQHF
TRBD1	TRBV28	.	TRBJ2-7	TGTGCCAGCAGTTTACGCTACAGGGGGAGCTCCTACGAGCAGTACTTC	CASSLRYRGSSYEQYF
.	TRBV5-1	once	TRBJ1-6	TGCGCCAGCAGCTTGGCCTTGGCCAGCTCCTATAATTCACCCCTCCACTTT	CASSLALASSYNSPLHF
.	TRBV6-5	.	TRBJ1-3	TGTGCCAGCAGTTCACACTTCGACAGAGAGGGAAACACCATATATTTT	CASSSHFDREGNTIYF
.	TRBV24-1	.	TRBJ1-5	TGTGCCACCAGTGATTTAGACAGCAATCAGCCCCAGCATTTT	CATSDLDSNQPQHF
.	TRBV5-5	.	TRBJ1-3	TGTGCCAGCAGCTTTCTGACCCTCGGAAACACCATATATTTT	CASSFLTLGNTIYF
TRBD1	TRBV6-1	.	TRBJ1-2	TGTGCCAGCAGTGAATCGGGGACAGCTTTCTATGGCTACACCTTC	CASSESGTAFYGYTF
TRBD1	TRBV7-3	few	TRBJ2-7	TGTGCCAGCAGACAGGGGAGTAAGGGAGAGCAGTACTTC	CASRQGSKGEQYF
.	TRBV3-1/TRBV3-2	.	TRBJ1-1	TGTGCCAGCAGCCAAGGGGTGAACACTGAAGCTTTCTTT	CASSQGVNTEAFF
TRBD1	TRBV18	.	TRBJ2-6	TGTGCCAGCTCACCCGGACAGGGCTACTCTGGGGCCAACGTCCTGACTTTC	CASSPGQGYSGANVLTF
.	TRBV28	.	TRBJ2-7	TGTGCCAGCAGTTTGGGAGGCTCCTACGAGCAGTACTTC	CASSLGGSYEQYF
.	TRBV7-2	.	TRBJ1-3	TGTGCCAGCAGCTTTACACCCCTTGCGGGAAACACCATATATTTT	CASSFTPLAGNTIYF
.	TRBV28	.	TRBJ1-5	TGTGCCAGCAGTTTATGGGGGGCAGGGCCGTCCAGTCAGCCCCAGCATTTT	CASSLWGAGPSSQPQHF
.	TRBV20-1	.	TRBJ2-5	TGCAGTGCTAGTAGTGAGACCCAGTACTTC	CSASSETQYF
TRBD1	TRBV3-1/TRBV3-2	few	TRBJ1-6	TGTGCCAGCAGCCAACAGGGACAGGCCTATAATTCACCCCTCCACTTT	CASSQQGQAYNSPLHF
TRBD1	TRBV10-1	.	TRBJ2-5	TGCGCCAGGTCCTGGGACAGCGAGTCGGAGACCCAGTACTTC	CARSWDSESETQYF
.	TRBV21-1	once	TRBJ1-2	TGTGCCAGCAGGGACAGCCGCGACAGGGCGGATGGCTACACCTTC	CASRDSRDRADGYTF